Listed here are 30 T cell receptor beta chains from one sample, sequenced in a study of shared clonotypes between healthy human individuals. Only in-frame clones appear in the TCRdb table, and some are missing; sequencing was by immunoSEQ multiplex PCR. The data hold some 2,500,000 clones, with 85% to 95% observed a single time. Input material: naive CD4+ T cells from PBMCs. Subset denoted: CD45RA+ positively selected. These TCRs come from a man between 18 and 29 years old in good health. Some clones in this sample may be carry-over from other donors' samples.

The rearrangement uses TRBV9 and TRBJ2-5; D gene ambiguous. CDR3 length: 16 amino acids. Germline loops: CDR1 SGDLS, CDR2 YYNGEE. The germline V and J ends were trimmed by 0 bases and 4 bases, with 16 bases remaining between them. CDR3 bases: TGTGCCAGCAGCGTAGGTCGACGGCCCCCGGGAGAGACCCAGTACTTC. Translating gives CASSVGRRPPGETQYF.

The chain uses TRBV5-1 and TRBJ1-4, with 7 bases identical to TRBD1. This CDR3 comprises 14 residues. V lost 4 bases, J lost 7 bases, and 7 bases stayed unmatched. Germline-derived CDR1 and CDR2 are SGHRS and YFSETQ. The CDR3 reads CASSLTGLFEKLFF. The CDR3 bases are TGCGCCAGCAGCCTGACAGGGTTATTTGAAAAACTGTTTTTT. Full variable domain (rest looked up from reference TRBV5-1 and TRBJ1-4): KAGVTQTPRYLIKTRGQQVTLSCSPISGHRSVSWYQQTPGQGLQFLFEYFSETQRNKGNFPGRFSGRQFSNSRSEMNVSTLELGDSALYLCASSLTGLFEKLFFGSGTQLSVL.

V and J are TRBV30 and TRBJ2-7, with 10 bases fitting TRBD2. Germline trimming cut 0 bases from V and 5 bases from J; bases unmatched to any gene: 19. Looked up from germline, CDR1 is GTSNPN and CDR2 is SVGIG (reference sequence). The CDR3 length is 19 residues. CDR3 coding DNA: TGTGCCTGGAGTGTACGTTCGTCTAGCGGGAGAGCCTACATCCACGAGCAGTACTTC. Amino acids: CAWSVRSSSGRAYIHEQYF.

V gene TRBV5-7 combines with J gene TRBJ2-2, with D possibly matching TRBD1 (7 bases). TRBV5-7 is an ORF, with its function uncertain. This CDR3 region has 18 residues. V was pared by 0 bases and J by 6 bases, with 21 bases between. CDR3 amino acids: CASSLAPNRGRRAGELFF. CDR3 in DNA: TGTGCCAGCAGCTTGGCCCCTAACAGGGGAAGGAGGGCCGGGGAGCTGTTTTTT.

This chain joins TRBV29-1 and TRBJ1-5; a weak D match, TRBD1 (5 bases). Per germline, CDR1 SQVTM and CDR2 ANQGSEA. Trimming shortened V by 7 bases and J by 5 bases, and 15 bases separated the two germline ends. The CDR3 has 13 amino acids. CDR3 loop: CSAFGGGDQPQHF. DNA of the CDR3: TGCAGCGCCTTTGGGGGGGGAGATCAGCCCCAGCATTTT.

The chain is built from TRBV5-8 and TRBJ1-2, with TRBD1 matching over 10 bases. This CDR3 has 15 residues. Germline values: CDR1 SGHTS, CDR2 YDEGEE. V dropped 4 bases and J dropped 5; count of bases not matched to a gene: 8. CDR3 region: CASSPDRGRRYGYTF. CDR3 sequence (DNA): TGTGCCAGCAGCCCTGACAGGGGGCGCCGATATGGCTACACCTTC.

This clone was observed once. The rearrangement joins TRBV14 to TRBJ1-2; D is ambiguous. The CDR3 extends over 13 amino acids. The V gene lost 3 bases and the J gene lost 9 bases, with 14 bases spanning the gap. Germline values: CDR1 SGHDN, CDR2 FVKESK. Written as DNA, the CDR3 is TGTGCCAGCAGCCACCAGCTACGGGGAAGCTACACCTTC. Protein: CASSHQLRGSYTF.

The rearrangement uses TRBV5-4 and TRBJ2-7; 13 nucleotides line up with TRBD2. The junction had 9 bases not matched to a gene; V was cut back by 3 bases and J by 6 bases. Germline CDR1 SGHNT, CDR2 YYREEE (reference sequence). CDR3 length: 16 amino acids. CDR3 bases: TGTGCCAGCAGCTGGGGGGGACTAGCGGGGATCGCCGAGCAGTACTTC. Translating it yields CASSWGGLAGIAEQYF. Combining the CDR3 with reference TRBV5-4 and TRBJ2-7 gives the whole variable domain ETGVTQSPTHLIKTRGQQVTLRCSSQSGHNTVSWYQQALGQGPQFIFQYYREEENGRGNFPPRFSGLQFPNYSSELNVNALELDDSALYLCASSWGGLAGIAEQYFGPGTRLTVT.

V usage is TRBV5-4 and J usage is TRBJ2-7; 8 nucleotides line up with TRBD2. Per the germline V gene, CDR1 is SGHNT and CDR2 is YYREEE (reference sequence). CDR3 length: 14 residues. Germline trimming cut 2 bases from V and 6 bases from J; bases unmatched to any gene: 7. The CDR3 sequence is CASSFDGRALEQYF. The CDR3 nucleotides read TGTGCCAGCAGCTTTGACGGGAGGGCGCTCGAGCAGTACTTC.

V is TRBV5-1 and J is TRBJ2-7; D may correspond to TRBD1 or TRBD2 (7 bases each). V was pared by 4 bases and J by 8 bases, with 22 bases between. The CDR3 extends over 15 amino acids. Germline CDR1 reads SGHRS; CDR2 reads YFSETQ. CDR3 sequence reads: CASSPQGGGADKQYF. CDR3 bases: TGCGCCAGCAGCCCCCAGGGGGGGGGCGCAGACAAGCAGTACTTC.

The chain joins TRBV19 to TRBJ1-1; D remains ambiguous. The V gene's germline CDR1 is LNHDA and CDR2 SQIVND (reference sequence). V was shortened by 0 bases and J by 5 bases, with 10 bases between the two germline ends. The CDR3 is 14 residues long. CDR3 amino acids: CASSIDSFRTEAFF. As DNA, the CDR3 is TGTGCCAGTAGTATAGACTCCTTCCGGACTGAAGCTTTCTTT.

This clone was seen just once. The genes are TRBV28 and TRBJ2-7; 10 positions match TRBD1. Germline lookup yields CDR1 MDHEN and CDR2 SYDVKM. V lost 2 bases to trimming and J lost 4 bases; unmatched junction nucleotides: 5. The CDR3 has 15 residues. The CDR3 loop is CASSLPDRGRYEQYF. For the CDR3, the DNA is TGTGCCAGCAGTTTACCCGACAGGGGGCGGTACGAGCAGTACTTC.

CDR3 loop: CASSDRGGQVLETQYF. CDR3 DNA sequence: TGTGCCAGCAGTGATCGGGGGGGACAGGTCCTTGAGACCCAGTACTTC. This chain connects TRBV6-1 to TRBJ2-5, with D perhaps TRBD1 or TRBD2 (8 bases each). CDR1 MNHNS and CDR2 SASEGT come from the germline V gene. This CDR3 comprises 16 residues. Trimming removed 3 bases from V and 5 bases from J, with 19 bases in between.

This chain uses TRBV15 with TRBJ2-1; D not resolved. V gave up 0 bases and J gave up 13 bases, with 19 bases separating them. CDR3 size: 15 residues. Germline loops: CDR1 LNHNV, CDR2 YYDKDF (reference sequence). The CDR3 protein is CATSRDQAHRGKQFF. CDR3 sequence (DNA): TGTGCCACCAGCAGAGATCAGGCCCACAGAGGAAAACAGTTCTTC.

The chain links TRBV6-1 to TRBJ1-2, with 9 bases aligning to TRBD1. From germline, CDR1 is MNHNS and CDR2 SASEGT. CDR3 length equals 12 residues. Trimming removed 7 bases from V and 8 bases from J; junction bases left unmatched: 5. The CDR3 region is CASKGQGGGYTF. The CDR3 nucleotides are TGTGCCAGCAAGGGACAGGGTGGAGGCTACACCTTC.

V and J are TRBV5-1 and TRBJ2-2; 13 positions match TRBD2. V lost 0 bases, J lost 5 bases, and 4 bases stayed unmatched. Germline CDR1 and CDR2: SGHRS and YFSETQ. The CDR3 is 17 residues long. The CDR3, as DNA: TGCGCCAGCAGCTTGGGTGGACTAGCGGGAGAGACCGGGGAGCTGTTTTTT. It codes for CASSLGGLAGETGELFF.

The J gene is TRBJ2-3, the V gene TRBV6-1; D not certain. The germline V and J ends were trimmed by 6 bases and 0 bases, with 13 bases remaining between them. There are 15 residues in the CDR3. CDR1 and CDR2 from the germline V gene are MNHNS and SASEGT. The chain's CDR3 is CASSATVSSTDTQYF. CDR3 sequence (DNA): TGTGCCAGCAGCGCTACGGTTTCTAGCACAGATACGCAGTATTTT.

The chain combines TRBV10-1 with TRBJ1-1; 7 nucleotides match TRBD1. This CDR3 spans 14 amino acids. The germline gives CDR1 WNHNN, CDR2 SYGVQD (reference sequence). V was clipped by 2 bases and J by 0 bases; unmatched bases: 0. The CDR3 region is CASSEGTVNTEAFF. The CDR3 coding sequence is TGCGCCAGCAGTGAGGGGACAGTGAACACTGAAGCTTTCTTT.

This sequence joins TRBV9 and TRBJ2-5; a possible D gene is TRBD2 (7 bases). Germline V gene lookup returns CDR1 SGDLS and CDR2 YYNGEE. V dropped 0 bases and J dropped 5 bases, with 17 bases sitting between them. CDR3 size: 16 residues. The CDR3 loop is CASSVGGGGPSETQYF. The DNA of the CDR3 is TGTGCCAGCAGCGTAGGAGGGGGAGGGCCCTCGGAGACCCAGTACTTC. Full variable domain (rest looked up from reference TRBV9 and TRBJ2-5): DSGVTQTPKHLITATGQRVTLRCSPRSGDLSVYWYQQSLDQGLQFLIQYYNGEERAKGNILERFSAQQFPDLHSELNLSSLELGDSALYFCASSVGGGGPSETQYFGPGTRLLVL.

The chain combines TRBV18 with TRBJ2-1, with TRBD2 identical over 10 bases. Germline CDR1 and CDR2: KGHSH and LQKENI. The V segment lost 1 base and the J segment 4 bases; nucleotides outside the gene matches: 4. CDR3 length: 16 amino acids. CDR3 coding DNA: TGTGCCAGCTCACCACTACTAGCGGGAAAATACAATGAGCAGTTCTTC. This encodes CASSPLLAGKYNEQFF.

The rearrangement joins TRBV14 to TRBJ1-3; D not certain. CDR3 length equals 15 residues. CDR1 SGHDN and CDR2 FVKESK come from the germline V gene. V was cut by 4 bases and J by 4 bases, with 14 bases left in between. This chain's CDR3 is CASSRGGRLGNTIYF. The CDR3 DNA reads as TGTGCCAGCAGCCGGGGAGGAAGGTTGGGAAACACCATATATTTT.

Only a few counts were recorded for this clone. The same CDR3 arises from other DNA sequences in this sample as well. The chain combines TRBV20-1 with TRBJ2-3, with no clear D. Per germline, CDR1 DFQATT and CDR2 SNEGSKA (reference sequence). This CDR3 has 11 residues. The V end lost 3 bases, the J end lost 2 bases, and 3 bases lay between the germline ends. The CDR3 nucleotides are TGCAGTGCTAGCCTCACAGATACGCAGTATTTT. Encoded protein: CSASLTDTQYF.

J is TRBJ2-1 and V is TRBV10-3; 10 nucleotides match TRBD2. Trimming removed 0 bases from V and 2 bases from J; junction bases left unmatched: 4. This CDR3 spans 17 amino acids. Germline V gives CDR1 ENHRY, CDR2 SYGVKD. CDR3 protein: CAISESKLAGTYNEQFF. CDR3 DNA sequence: TGTGCCATCAGTGAGTCGAAACTAGCGGGGACCTACAATGAGCAGTTCTTC.

CDR3 region: CASSLVAGGKYF. CDR3 bases: TGTGCCAGCAGCCTAGTGGCAGGGGGAAAGTACTTC. This chain uses TRBV7-6 with TRBJ2-5, with 7 bases lining up with TRBD1. This CDR3 contains 12 residues. Trimming at V came to 5 bases and at J to 12 bases, leaving 9 bases not matched to a gene. Germline V gene sequence: CDR1 SGHVS, CDR2 FNYEAQ.

The chain recombines TRBV7-7 with TRBJ2-1; D is possibly TRBD2 (7 bases). Looked up from germline, CDR1 is SSHAT and CDR2 is FNYEAQ (reference sequence). V lost 2 bases and J lost 1, with 15 bases in between. This CDR3 is 17 amino acids long. DNA of the CDR3: TGTGCCAGCAGCTTAATGCCCGGGGGGCATTCCTACAATGAGCAGTTCTTC. The encoded protein is CASSLMPGGHSYNEQFF. Combining the CDR3 with reference TRBV7-7 and TRBJ2-1 gives the whole variable domain GAGVSQSPRYKVTKRGQDVTLRCDPISSHATLYWYQQALGQGPEFLTYFNYEAQPDKSGLPSDRFSAERPEGSISTLTIQRTEQRDSAMYRCASSLMPGGHSYNEQFFGPGTRLTVL.

V is TRBV7-9 and J is TRBJ1-2; 8 positions agree with TRBD1. This CDR3 region has 16 residues. V was clipped by 5 bases and J by 4 bases; unmatched bases: 12. Germline CDR1 is SEHNR and CDR2 is FQNEAQ (reference sequence). The CDR3 reads CASSHGPGQGSYGYTF. The CDR3 nucleotides are TGTGCCAGCAGCCACGGGCCTGGACAGGGCAGCTATGGCTACACCTTC. The whole variable domain, remainder taken from reference TRBV7-9 and TRBJ1-2, is DTGVSQNPRHKITKRGQNVTFRCDPISEHNRLYWYRQTLGQGPEFLTYFQNEAQLEKSRLLSDRFSAERPKGSFSTLEIQRTEQGDSAMYLCASSHGPGQGSYGYTFGSGTRLTVV.

The chain employs TRBV25-1 and TRBJ2-7; 10 bases are a match to TRBD2. This CDR3 comprises 15 residues. V shed 2 bases, J shed 4 bases, and the junction held 5 bases outside the gene matches. The V gene's germline CDR1 is MGHDK and CDR2 SYGVNS. The CDR3 nucleotides are TGTGCCAGCAGTGAACCCAGCGGGAGGGCTTACGAGCAGTACTTC. Translated: CASSEPSGRAYEQYF.

The rearrangement joins TRBV4-2 to TRBJ2-1, with D possibly being TRBD2 (6 bases). Germline lookup yields CDR1 LGHNA and CDR2 YNFKEQ. This CDR3 spans 12 amino acids. Trimming took 3 bases from V and 9 from J, leaving 9 bases between them. CDR3 region: CASSQTRIEQFF. CDR3 DNA: TGTGCCAGCAGCCAGACTAGAATTGAGCAGTTCTTC.

The chain joins TRBV28 to TRBJ1-1; TRBD1 might be the D (5 bases). Germline V lookup: CDR1 MDHEN, CDR2 SYDVKM. The ends were cut back, 3 bases at V and 5 bases at J, with 13 bases in the middle. This CDR3 is built from 14 residues. CDR3: CASSFLLGGTEAFF. DNA of the CDR3: TGTGCCAGCAGTTTCCTCCTCGGGGGTACTGAAGCTTTCTTT.

The CDR3 bases are TGTGCCAGCAGTTATCAACAGGGAGTTGAAGCTTTCTTT. Protein sequence: CASSYQQGVEAFF. The rearrangement links TRBV6-5 to TRBJ1-1, with D tentatively TRBD1 (6 bases). The CDR3 length is 13 residues. V dropped 3 bases and J dropped 7 bases, with 12 bases sitting between them. Germline values: CDR1 MNHEY, CDR2 SVGAGI.